A selection of T cell receptor beta chains follows, all from one sample in a study of T cells after yellow fever vaccination. TCRdb called the 5' RACE reads again in MiXCR, with one record for every CDR3 protein. Of hundreds of thousands of distinct CDR3 sequences listed, around 12% were seen once; the top ten hold approximately 3.4%. The sample here was CD4+ T cells sorted from PBMCs, taken 15 days after the yellow fever booster vaccination. These receptor sequences come from a young man who received the YFV17D yellow fever vaccine. Each CDR3 is given with its conserved first and last residue. The order of the fields is V gene, D gene, clone size, J gene, CDR3 protein, CDR3 DNA. D genes are given only for firm matches. Size is stated for part of the rows, as once, few or many counts, or as a class when the clone is expanded.

>TRBV11-3|-|few|TRBJ2-5
CASRRMAVETQYF
TGTGCCAGCAGACGGATGGCGGTGGAGACCCAGTACTTC
>TRBV18|-|few|TRBJ1-1
CASSPRTTMNTEAFF
TGTGCCAGCTCACCTAGGACGACTATGAACACTGAAGCTTTCTTT
>TRBV5-8|-|-|TRBJ1-1
CASSSEPGNTEAFF
TGTGCCAGCAGCTCCGAACCTGGGAACACTGAAGCTTTCTTT
>TRBV5-6|-|many|TRBJ2-7
CASRRGGLLSHEQYF
TGTGCCAGCAGAAGGGGGGGTCTTCTTTCCCACGAGCAGTACTTC
>TRBV20-1|-|-|TRBJ1-2
CSARNVNRGRHGYTF
TGCAGTGCCCGGAACGTGAATCGGGGAAGGCATGGCTACACCTTC
>TRBV7-2|-|few|TRBJ2-5
CASSSEDQETQYF
TGTGCCAGCAGTTCCGAGGACCAAGAGACCCAGTACTTC
>TRBV4-3|-|few|TRBJ2-6
CASSQVWRAGANVLTF
TGCGCCAGCAGCCAAGTTTGGAGGGCTGGGGCCAACGTCCTGACTTTC
>TRBV5-1|TRBD1|many|TRBJ2-6
CASSEGDRSSSGANVLTF
TGCGCCAGCAGCGAAGGGGACAGATCTTCCTCTGGGGCCAACGTCCTGACTTTC
>TRBV7-2|-|few|TRBJ2-5
CASSLGRAYPLETQYF
TGTGCCAGCAGCTTAGGTCGCGCCTACCCTTTGGAGACCCAGTACTTC
>TRBV2|-|few|TRBJ1-2
CASSARGQGYTF
TGTGCCAGCAGTGCTAGGGGACAAGGCTACACCTTC
>TRBV29-1|-|-|TRBJ2-5
CSVDSGLETQYF
TGCAGCGTTGACAGCGGGTTGGAGACCCAGTACTTC
>TRBV14|-|-|TRBJ2-3
CASGNWDLWHF
TGTGCCAGCGGTAATTGGGACCTGTGGCATTTT
>TRBV2|TRBD1|few|TRBJ2-3
CASRWTGVSDTQYF
TGTGCCAGCAGATGGACAGGAGTATCAGATACGCAGTATTTT
>TRBV10-3|-|-|TRBJ1-1
CAIRGRGENTEAFF
TGTGCCATCAGGGGAAGGGGAGAGAACACTGAAGCTTTCTTT
>TRBV29-1|-|few|TRBJ1-1
CSVAPLIGRKAFF
TGCAGCGTTGCTCCACTGATAGGGAGAAAGGCTTTCTTT
>TRBV19|TRBD1|few|TRBJ1-5
CASRGQVNQPQHF
TGTGCCAGTAGAGGACAGGTCAATCAGCCCCAGCATTTT
>TRBV4-1|TRBD2|-|TRBJ2-1
CASSRLTSGGRKQFF
TGCGCCAGCAGCCGACTAACTAGCGGGGGCCGGAAGCAGTTCTTC
>TRBV4-1|-|-|TRBJ1-2
CASSQEVTRAGYTF
TGCGCCAGCAGCCAAGAGGTAACCAGGGCTGGCTACACCTTC
>TRBV6-5|-|few|TRBJ1-1
CASSLADSRGTEAFF
TGTGCCAGCAGCCTCGCGGACAGTAGGGGCACTGAAGCTTTCTTT
>TRBV5-1|TRBD2|few|TRBJ2-3
CASSPGLAGASDTQYF
TGCGCCAGCAGCCCGGGACTAGCGGGGGCCTCAGATACGCAGTATTTT
>TRBV5-1|-|-|TRBJ1-4
CASSLVAGPNEKLFF
TGCGCCAGCAGCTTGGTGGCAGGCCCCAATGAAAAACTGTTTTTT
>TRBV28|-|-|TRBJ1-2
CASNPVGVENGYTF
TGTGCCAGCAATCCTGTGGGGGTAGAGAATGGCTACACCTTC
>TRBV19|-|-|TRBJ2-1
CATPGRGTGEQFF
TGTGCCACCCCTGGCAGGGGAACGGGTGAGCAGTTCTTC
>TRBV4-1|TRBD1|few|TRBJ2-2
CASSQVIPTGGNTGELFF
TGCGCCAGCAGCCAAGTAATCCCGACAGGGGGGAACACCGGGGAGCTGTTTTTT
>TRBV7-2|TRBD1|-|TRBJ1-2
CASEEGALGGYTF
TGTGCCAGCGAGGAGGGGGCACTGGGTGGCTACACCTTC
>TRBV6-5|-|-|TRBJ1-3
CASSAPGMPAGNTIYF
TGTGCCAGCAGTGCCCCAGGGATGCCGGCGGGAAACACCATATATTTT
>TRBV9|TRBD2|-|TRBJ2-4
CASSVGGGAFDIQYF
TGTGCCAGCAGCGTAGGGGGAGGGGCGTTCGACATTCAGTACTTC
>TRBV4-3|-|few|TRBJ2-2
CASSITNTGELFF
TGCGCCAGCAGCATAACTAACACCGGGGAGCTGTTTTTT
>TRBV4-2|TRBD2|few|TRBJ2-1
CASSQDRGTSHLEQFF
TGTGCCAGCAGCCAAGATAGGGGGACTAGTCACCTTGAGCAGTTCTTC
>TRBV7-2|-|few|TRBJ2-1
CASSLQKVKEQFF
TGTGCCAGCAGCCTACAAAAGGTGAAGGAGCAGTTCTTC
>TRBV4-3|-|few|TRBJ1-3
CASSQVPDTIYF
TGCGCCAGCAGCCAAGTCCCGGACACCATATATTTT
>TRBV18|-|few|TRBJ1-5
CASSPRASLYQPQHF
TGTGCCAGCTCACCCCGGGCATCTCTGTATCAGCCCCAGCATTTT
>TRBV7-6|-|few|TRBJ1-2
CASSFSGGNYGYTF
TGTGCCAGCAGCTTTTCCGGCGGAAACTATGGCTACACCTTC
>TRBV27|-|-|TRBJ1-5
CASSTKGHGFQPQHF
TGTGCCAGCAGTACAAAAGGACATGGGTTTCAGCCCCAGCATTTT
>TRBV3-1|-|many|TRBJ2-7
CASSPSYSSYEQYF
TGTGCCAGCAGCCCTTCCTATAGCTCCTACGAGCAGTACTTC
>TRBV14|-|few|TRBJ1-4
CASSQAGDGATNEKLFF
TGTGCCAGCAGCCAAGCGGGGGATGGGGCAACTAATGAAAAACTGTTTTTT
>TRBV12-3/TRBV12-4|TRBD1|few|TRBJ2-4
CASSLTGKNIQYF
TGTGCCAGCAGTCTGACAGGGAAAAACATTCAGTACTTC
>TRBV6-5|TRBD1|-|TRBJ2-7
CASSYWDRGGGEQYF
TGTGCCAGCAGTTACTGGGACAGGGGTGGCGGCGAGCAGTACTTC
>TRBV15|-|few|TRBJ1-5
CATSRERAQPQHF
TGTGCCACCAGCAGAGAGAGAGCCCAGCCCCAGCATTTT
>TRBV2|-|-|TRBJ2-3
CASRGVDTQYF
TGTGCCAGCAGAGGGGTCGATACGCAGTATTTT
>TRBV7-9|TRBD2|-|TRBJ2-2
CASRPGTMPGELFF
TGTGCCAGCAGGCCCGGGACTATGCCCGGGGAGCTGTTTTTT
>TRBV7-8|TRBD2|-|TRBJ2-3
CASSLALSRGDTQYF
TGTGCCAGCAGCTTAGCGCTGTCGCGGGGGGATACGCAGTATTTT
>TRBV9|-|few|TRBJ2-1
CASSVRQVDNEQFF
TGTGCCAGCAGCGTCAGACAGGTAGACAATGAGCAGTTCTTC
>TRBV5-4|TRBD1|few|TRBJ2-1
CASSLGQGGVNNEQFF
TGTGCCAGCAGCTTGGGACAGGGTGGGGTTAACAATGAGCAGTTCTTC
>TRBV7-8|-|-|TRBJ1-4
CASSFVKGATNEKLFF
TGTGCCAGCAGCTTTGTTAAGGGGGCAACTAATGAAAAACTGTTTTTT
>TRBV30|TRBD2|-|TRBJ2-3
CASDSGRGATIDTQYF
TGTGCCTCAGACTCCGGGCGGGGGGCTACAATAGATACGCAGTATTTT
>TRBV5-1|-|many|TRBJ1-2
CASSITGSLGYTF
TGCGCCAGCAGCATAACAGGGTCCCTGGGCTACACCTTC
>TRBV6-5|-|few|TRBJ1-2
CATLTSGERHGYTF
TGTGCCACCCTTACATCAGGGGAGCGACATGGCTACACCTTC
>TRBV20-1|-|many|TRBJ2-5
CSARDSGDQETQYF
TGCAGTGCTAGAGATTCCGGGGACCAAGAGACCCAGTACTTC
>TRBV28|-|few|TRBJ2-7
CASSLVFRTSLHYEQYF
TGTGCCAGCAGTTTAGTTTTCCGGACTTCCCTCCACTACGAGCAGTACTTC
>TRBV5-1|-|many|TRBJ2-5
CASSWNPGAKETQYF
TGCGCCAGCAGCTGGAACCCGGGGGCTAAAGAGACCCAGTACTTC
>TRBV27|-|-|TRBJ1-6
CASSLSTGIPLHF
TGTGCCAGCAGTTTATCGACAGGAATACCCCTCCACTTT
>TRBV2|-|-|TRBJ2-2
CASSPEWAAGELFF
TGTGCCAGCAGTCCAGAATGGGCCGCCGGGGAGCTGTTTTTT